A single sample gave rise to the 32 T cell receptor beta chains below, sequenced in a study of cytomegalovirus exposure and HLA in healthy donors. Data came from immunoSEQ multiplex PCR; TCRdb stores just in-frame clones and leaves some out. The table has about 330,000 clones, around 87% seen once. The sequencing input was PBMCs. The receptors here all came from a woman aged 30 to 39 in good health and CMV-seropositive.

This clone appeared a few times. The sample contains more than one DNA sequence encoding this CDR3. The rearrangement uses TRBV5-6 and TRBJ1-5; tentatively, D is TRBD1 (6 bases). Trimming stripped 4 bases from V and 5 bases from J, with 7 bases between. The length of the CDR3 is 12 residues. Per germline, CDR1 SGHDT and CDR2 YYEEEE. The CDR3 region is CASSRTDQPQHF. The CDR3 nucleotides are TGTGCCAGCAGCCGGACAGATCAGCCCCAGCATTTT.

The chain combines TRBV6-5 with TRBJ1-5; D unresolved. Germline V CDR1 and CDR2: MNHEY, SVGAGI. Trimming took off 2 bases at V and 8 bases at J, with 10 bases between the two ends. The CDR3 covers 13 residues. CDR3 loop: CASSYRPWEPQHF. CDR3 in DNA: TGTGCCAGCAGTTACCGACCATGGGAGCCCCAGCATTTT.

The chain combines TRBV2 with TRBJ2-2, with 11 positions matching TRBD2. Germline V gene sequence: CDR1 SNHLY, CDR2 FYNNEI. The CDR3 runs to 14 residues. V lost 6 bases to trimming and J lost 4 bases; unmatched junction nucleotides: 1. The CDR3 DNA reads as TGTGCCAGCAGGGGACTAGCGGTCACCGGGGAGCTGTTTTTT. Its protein is CASRGLAVTGELFF. The full variable domain, completed using reference TRBV2 and TRBJ2-2, is EPEVTQTPSHQVTQMGQEVILRCVPISNHLYFYWYRQILGQKVEFLVSFYNNEISEKSEIFDDQFSVERPDGSNFTLKIRSTKLEDSAMYFCASRGLAVTGELFFGEGSRLTVL.

V gene TRBV29-1 combines with J gene TRBJ2-5; 13 bases are a match to TRBD2. From germline, CDR1 is SQVTM and CDR2 ANQGSEA. V dropped 3 bases and J dropped 5; count of bases not matched to a gene: 9. This CDR3 is built from 16 residues. In nucleotides, the CDR3 is TGCAGCGTTGACCTGATGACTAGCGGGGGGTTCGAGACCCAGTACTTC. This codes for CSVDLMTSGGFETQYF.

The chain's CDR3 is CASSLVPSGTETQYF. CDR3 coding DNA: TGTGCCAGCAGCTTAGTTCCTAGCGGGACGGAGACCCAGTACTTC. This sequence joins TRBV7-2 and TRBJ2-5, with 9 bases matching TRBD2. Germline assignment: CDR1 SGHTA and CDR2 FQGNSA. The V segment lost 1 base and the J segment 5 bases; nucleotides outside the gene matches: 5. The CDR3 runs to 15 residues.

The chain couples TRBV30 to TRBJ2-7; 8 nucleotides match TRBD1. The CDR3 consists of 12 residues. Germline V gives CDR1 GTSNPN, CDR2 SVGIG (reference sequence). Trimming cost V 4 bases and J 4 bases; bases outside gene matches: 3. In DNA form, the CDR3 reads TGTGCCTGGACAGGGGGCACGTACGAGCAGTACTTC. It yields the protein CAWTGGTYEQYF.

V and J are TRBV14 and TRBJ1-2; D remains unclear. Deletions cut 0 bases from V and 4 bases from J, with 12 bases between. From germline, CDR1 is SGHDN and CDR2 FVKESK. The CDR3 runs to 15 residues. DNA for the CDR3: TGTGCCAGCAGCCAAGATAGGGCTAATCTCTATGGCTACACCTTC. Translating gives CASSQDRANLYGYTF.

The chain carries TRBV7-2 and TRBJ2-2; a possible D gene is TRBD2 (6 bases). There are 14 residues in the CDR3. Deletions cut 6 bases from V and 3 bases from J, with 11 bases between. From germline, CDR1 is SGHTA and CDR2 FQGNSA. The CDR3 nucleotides are TGTGCCAGCAGGGCCCGGAGGGACACCGGGGAGCTGTTTTTT. Its protein product is CASRARRDTGELFF.

The chain joins TRBV6-5 to TRBJ2-5; 7 positions match TRBD1. Per the germline V gene, CDR1 is MNHEY and CDR2 is SVGAGI. CDR3 length: 13 residues. V lost 5 bases, J lost 7 bases, and 7 bases stayed unmatched. The CDR3 coding sequence is TGTGCCAGCAGTACGACAGGGTCGGCGACCCAGTACTTC. Protein sequence: CASSTTGSATQYF.

The V and J genes are TRBV11-2 and TRBJ2-7; unclear D gene. Between the trimmed V and J ends, which lost 5 bases and 0 bases, there was a span of 11 bases. Germline V gives CDR1 SGHAT, CDR2 FQNNGV. This CDR3 contains 14 residues. CDR3 nucleotides: TGTGCCAGCAGCCGAGTTGTGAGCTCCTACGAGCAGTACTTC. It specifies CASSRVVSSYEQYF.

This clone was seen only a few times. The chain carries TRBV7-2 and TRBJ2-2; D unresolved. The CDR3 covers 13 residues. Trimming removed 1 base at V and 4 bases at J, with 4 bases between. The germline gives CDR1 SGHTA, CDR2 FQGNSA. Here the CDR3 reads CASSLDGTGELFF. The CDR3, as DNA: TGTGCCAGCAGCTTAGATGGCACCGGGGAGCTGTTTTTT.

V and J are TRBV5-1 and TRBJ1-2, with 7 bases identical to TRBD1. J gave up 7 bases and V 3 bases, and 9 bases lay outside the gene matches. The CDR3 runs to 14 residues. From germline, CDR1 is SGHRS and CDR2 YFSETQ. The CDR3 region is CASSWDSGGGGYTF. Here the CDR3 DNA reads TGCGCCAGCAGCTGGGACAGCGGCGGTGGTGGCTACACCTTC.

The count of this clone is one. The chain combines TRBV7-8 with TRBJ2-2; 8 bases are shared with TRBD2. Germline loops: CDR1 SGHVS, CDR2 FQNEAQ. The ends lost 5 bases at V and 4 bases at J; junction bases unmatched: 12. The CDR3 is 17 amino acids. In nucleotides, the CDR3 is TGTGCCAGCAGCCAAAGGTTTAGCGGGATGGCCACCGGGGAGCTGTTTTTT. Its translation is CASSQRFSGMATGELFF.

This clone appeared a few times. V is TRBV30 and J is TRBJ1-2; maybe TRBD1 (5 bases). CDR1 and CDR2 from the germline V gene are GTSNPN and SVGIG (reference sequence). V lost 0 bases and J lost 8, with 13 bases in between. The CDR3 is 13 residues long. CDR3 loop: CAWSVSGAGGYTF. CDR3 nucleotide sequence: TGTGCCTGGAGTGTAAGTGGGGCAGGCGGCTACACCTTC. The full variable domain, completed using reference TRBV30 and TRBJ1-2, is SQTIHQWPATLVQPVGSPLSLECTVEGTSNPNLYWYRQAAGRGLQLLFYSVGIGQISSEVPQNLSASRPQDRQFILSSKKLLLSDSGFYLCAWSVSGAGGYTFGSGTRLTVV.

This chain uses TRBV7-3 with TRBJ2-1, with D perhaps matching TRBD1 (5 bases). The CDR3 loop spans 15 amino acids. Trimming left V 7 bases short and J 8 bases short, with 21 bases between. Germline loops: CDR1 SGHTA, CDR2 FQGTGA. Written as DNA, the CDR3 is TGTGCCAGCACCCTAACAGGTGGCGCAATCGATGAGCAGTTCTTC. Translating it yields CASTLTGGAIDEQFF.

This clone was detected once. This specimen includes other DNA sequences encoding the same CDR3. CDR3 sequence (DNA): TGTGCCAGCAGTTACGGCAGGACATACGAGCAGTACTTC. Translating it yields CASSYGRTYEQYF. The chain combines TRBV6-5 with TRBJ2-7; possibly TRBD1 for D (5 bases). V lost 2 bases and J 4 bases, leaving 9 bases between the germline ends. From germline, CDR1 is MNHEY and CDR2 SVGAGI. The CDR3 contains 13 residues.

The J gene is TRBJ2-3, the V gene TRBV15; unclear D gene. V lost 0 bases and J lost 3, with 10 bases in between. The CDR3 totals 15 residues. CDR1 is LNHNV, CDR2 YYDKDF, per germline (reference sequence). CDR3 amino acids: CATSREPTRTDTQYF. The DNA of the CDR3 is TGTGCCACCAGCAGAGAGCCGACGAGAACAGATACGCAGTATTTT.

This clone was observed once. V usage is TRBV15 and J usage is TRBJ1-4, with D tentatively TRBD1 (6 bases). The CDR3 runs to 17 residues. With 5 bases removed from V and 4 bases from J, the gap between germline ends came to 20 bases. CDR1 and CDR2 from the germline V gene are LNHNV and YYDKDF (reference sequence). The CDR3 region has the DNA TGTGCCACCAGCGGAGTCCGCGGGGGCGCAGGTAATGAAAAACTGTTTTTT. It is translated as CATSGVRGGAGNEKLFF.

The genes are TRBV4-2 and TRBJ1-4; no firm D call. The CDR3 is made up of 13 amino acids. V was pared by 8 bases and J by 8 bases, with 15 bases between. CDR1 is LGHNA, CDR2 YNFKEQ, per germline. CDR3 protein: CASVGESAEKLFF. CDR3 coding DNA: TGTGCCAGCGTTGGGGAATCCGCGGAAAAACTGTTTTTT.

The rearrangement links TRBV5-1 to TRBJ2-2; possibly TRBD1 or TRBD2 for D (6 bases each). V was trimmed by 1 base and J by 2 bases, leaving 15 bases between them. This CDR3 is 17 amino acids long. Per germline, CDR1 SGHRS and CDR2 YFSETQ. The CDR3 bases are TGCGCCAGCAGCTTGATTGGGTCGGGGGCTAACACCGGGGAGCTGTTTTTT. The encoded protein is CASSLIGSGANTGELFF.

The CDR3 protein is CASSRTGGGYEQYF. In DNA form, the CDR3 reads TGCGCCAGCAGCCGCACAGGGGGCGGGTACGAGCAGTACTTC. V is TRBV4-3 and J is TRBJ2-7; TRBD1 matches at 9 bases. Germline assignment: CDR1 LGHNA and CDR2 YSLEER. The CDR3 totals 14 residues. The trim removed 4 bases at V and 4 bases at J, leaving 5 bases unmatched.

Concerning this clone: At the DNA level, this CDR3 is encoded by other sequences in the same sample as well. The chain employs TRBV20-1 and TRBJ2-7; D unclear. V lost 1 base and J lost 2, with 3 bases in between. Per the germline V gene, CDR1 is DFQATT and CDR2 is SNEGSKA (reference sequence). This CDR3 contains 11 residues. The CDR3 nucleotides read TGCAGTGCTAGAGGCCCCTACGAGCAGTACTTC. Protein: CSARGPYEQYF.

The CDR3 sequence is CASSRTGVGEQYF. In DNA form, the CDR3 reads TGTGCCAGCAGCCGGACAGGGGTGGGAGAGCAGTACTTC. This chain connects TRBV27 to TRBJ2-7; TRBD1 matches at 9 bases. V shed 6 bases, J shed 7 bases, and the junction held 7 bases outside the gene matches. The V gene's germline CDR1 is MNHEY and CDR2 SMNVEV (reference sequence). The CDR3 length is 13 residues.

The chain has TRBV6-5 and TRBJ2-5; 10 bases are shared with TRBD2. CDR3 length: 15 residues. Germline CDR1 is MNHEY and CDR2 is SVGAGI. After removal of 6 bases from V and 1 base from J, the junction contained 5 bases not matched to a gene. The CDR3 region has the DNA TGTGCCAGCAGGAAACTAGCGGGGAGCCAAGAGACCCAGTACTTC. Translated: CASRKLAGSQETQYF.

There are a few counts of this clone. The CDR3 loop reads CASSNGWNTGELFF. The CDR3 nucleotides are TGTGCCAGTAGTAACGGGTGGAACACCGGGGAGCTGTTTTTT. The gene calls are TRBV19 and TRBJ2-2; D not resolved. In germline, CDR1 is LNHDA, CDR2 SQIVND (reference sequence). The ends were cut back, 4 bases at V and 1 base at J, with 7 bases in the middle. The CDR3 consists of 14 residues.

This chain connects TRBV5-4 to TRBJ2-3, with TRBD1 identical over 7 bases. With V trimmed by 4 bases and J by 2 bases, 7 bases remained unmatched. The CDR3 is 15 residues long. Per the germline V gene, CDR1 is SGHNT and CDR2 is YYREEE (reference sequence). The DNA of the CDR3 is TGTGCCAGCAGCCCCACCCAGGGGGACACAGATACGCAGTATTTT. Its protein is CASSPTQGDTDTQYF.

This clone has ten or more counts. V usage is TRBV30 and J usage is TRBJ1-2; D is uncertain. The V gene's germline CDR1 is GTSNPN and CDR2 SVGIG (reference sequence). The CDR3 length is 13 residues. Trimming took off 6 bases at V and 2 bases at J, with 13 bases between the two ends. The CDR3 reads CACWKGINYGYTF. DNA of the CDR3: TGTGCCTGCTGGAAAGGGATCAACTATGGCTACACCTTC.

The V call is TRBV5-1, the J call TRBJ1-2; D remains ambiguous. The CDR3 runs 15 residues. Trimming shortened V by 4 bases and J by 4 bases, and 17 bases separated the two germline ends. Germline V gene lookup returns CDR1 SGHRS and CDR2 YFSETQ. CDR3 amino acids: CASSPNGGGGYGYTF. DNA for the CDR3: TGCGCCAGCAGCCCGAACGGCGGCGGAGGCTATGGCTACACCTTC.

This clone showed up just a few times. J is TRBJ2-7 and V is TRBV7-2; TRBD2 agrees at 10 bases. This CDR3 spans 14 amino acids. V gave up 5 bases and J gave up 2 bases; unmatched junction bases: 3. Germline CDR1 SGHTA, CDR2 FQGNSA. The CDR3 nucleotides are TGTGCCAGCAGCAAACTAGCGGGGCCCTACGAGCAGTACTTC. Amino acid sequence: CASSKLAGPYEQYF.

The rearrangement links TRBV2 to TRBJ2-7; maybe TRBD1 (6 bases). Trimming left V 4 bases short and J 3 bases short, with 13 bases between. Looked up from germline, CDR1 is SNHLY and CDR2 is FYNNEI. CDR3 size: 14 residues. CDR3 sequence (DNA): TGTGCCAGCAGTGCCTACCAGGGGAACTACGAGCAGTACTTC. As protein: CASSAYQGNYEQYF.

The V gene is TRBV5-6, the J gene TRBJ2-6; D not resolved. Germline V lookup: CDR1 SGHDT, CDR2 YYEEEE. The CDR3 has 15 residues. V was shortened by 4 bases and J by 5 bases, with 13 bases between the two germline ends. The CDR3 spells CASSPMFSRANVLTF. In DNA form, the CDR3 reads TGTGCCAGCAGCCCTATGTTTAGTCGGGCCAACGTCCTGACTTTC.

This clone came up once. V usage is TRBV15 and J usage is TRBJ2-7, with 12 bases that match TRBD1. The germline CDR1 and CDR2 sequences are LNHNV and YYDKDF (reference sequence). The CDR3 totals 16 residues. Trimming at V came to 2 bases and at J to 7 bases, leaving 9 bases not matched to a gene. The chain's CDR3 is CATSRNPGQGAWEQYF. The CDR3 DNA is TGTGCCACCAGCAGAAATCCGGGACAGGGGGCATGGGAGCAGTACTTC. Together with reference TRBV15 and TRBJ2-7, the CDR3 gives the full variable domain: DAMVIQNPRYQVTQFGKPVTLSCSQTLNHNVMYWYQQKSSQAPKLLFHYYDKDFNNEADTPDNFQSRRPNTSFCFLDIRSPGLGDTAMYLCATSRNPGQGAWEQYFGPGTRLTVT.